These T cell receptor beta chains were read from a single sample in a study of cytomegalovirus exposure and HLA in healthy donors. Using immunoSEQ multiplex PCR, the repertoire was profiled, and TCRdb retains in-frame clones only, with some absent. Among some 270,000 clones, 80% were seen once, and the ten largest hold approximately 0.3%. The sample taken for sequencing was PBMCs. These receptors were obtained from a girl aged 2-10 years in good health and CMV-seronegative. Both conserved end residues are part of each CDR3. The order of the fields is CDR3 protein, CDR3 DNA, clone size, J gene, D gene, V gene. The D gene is left open where the match is weak. Clone size is given for some rows only: seen once, a few or many times, or a class if the clone is expanded.

CDR3aa: CSVETGPSQQFF
CDR3nt: TGCAGCGTTGAAACAGGGCCCTCTCAGCAGTTCTTC
abundance: .
j_gene: TRBJ2-1
d_gene: .
v_gene: TRBV29-1

CDR3aa: CAWETGGGNTEAFF
CDR3nt: TGTGCCTGGGAGACAGGGGGGGGTAACACTGAAGCTTTCTTT
abundance: .
j_gene: TRBJ1-1
d_gene: TRBD1
v_gene: TRBV30

CDR3aa: CAISSNAGLFF
CDR3nt: TGTGCCATTAGCAGCAACGCCGGGCTGTTTTTT
abundance: .
j_gene: TRBJ2-2
d_gene: .
v_gene: TRBV11-2

CDR3aa: CASGGEAGGTKQYF
CDR3nt: TGCGCCAGCGGGGGCGAGGCGGGGGGTACGAAGCAGTACTTC
abundance: .
j_gene: TRBJ2-7
d_gene: TRBD2
v_gene: TRBV5-1

CDR3aa: CATGQGGFGGYTF
CDR3nt: TGCGCCACGGGACAGGGGGGATTTGGTGGCTACACCTTC
abundance: .
j_gene: TRBJ1-2
d_gene: TRBD1
v_gene: TRBV4-1

CDR3aa: CASGDRALSGELFF
CDR3nt: TGTGCCAGCGGCGACAGGGCTCTGAGCGGGGAGCTGTTTTTT
abundance: once
j_gene: TRBJ2-2
d_gene: TRBD1
v_gene: TRBV6-1

CDR3aa: CASSPRGLAVNTGELFF
CDR3nt: TGCGCCAGCAGCCCACGCGGACTAGCGGTAAACACCGGGGAGCTGTTTTTT
abundance: few
j_gene: TRBJ2-2
d_gene: TRBD2
v_gene: TRBV4-1

CDR3aa: CASSVGTGGRYEQFF
CDR3nt: TGTGCCAGCAGCGTAGGAACAGGGGGGAGATATGAGCAGTTCTTC
abundance: once
j_gene: TRBJ2-1
d_gene: TRBD1
v_gene: TRBV9

CDR3aa: CASSTRDRGFISGANVLTF
CDR3nt: TGTGCCAGCAGCACCCGGGACAGGGGTTTTATTTCTGGGGCCAACGTCCTGACTTTC
abundance: .
j_gene: TRBJ2-6
d_gene: TRBD1
v_gene: TRBV9

CDR3aa: CASSWVWGGGNEQFF
CDR3nt: TGTGCCAGCAGCTGGGTGTGGGGGGGCGGGAATGAGCAGTTCTTC
abundance: .
j_gene: TRBJ2-1
d_gene: .
v_gene: TRBV5-6

CDR3aa: CASSELAGGLYEQYF
CDR3nt: TGTGCCAGCAGTGAGCTAGCCGGGGGGCTCTACGAGCAGTACTTC
abundance: .
j_gene: TRBJ2-7
d_gene: .
v_gene: TRBV2

CDR3aa: CATQQGSYNSPLHF
CDR3nt: TGTGCCACCCAACAGGGCTCCTATAATTCACCCCTCCACTTT
abundance: .
j_gene: TRBJ1-6
d_gene: .
v_gene: TRBV7-9

CDR3aa: CASRGSWGVSGANVLTF
CDR3nt: TGTGCCAGTAGGGGGTCGTGGGGAGTCTCTGGGGCCAACGTCCTGACTTTC
abundance: few
j_gene: TRBJ2-6
d_gene: .
v_gene: TRBV19

CDR3aa: CASSLVGPTVTGELFF
CDR3nt: TGCGCCAGCAGCTTGGTTGGTCCTACGGTCACCGGGGAGCTGTTTTTT
abundance: few
j_gene: TRBJ2-2
d_gene: .
v_gene: TRBV5-1

CDR3aa: CASSYVPGRAGYTF
CDR3nt: TGTGCCAGCAGTTATGTCCCCGGTCGAGCTGGCTACACCTTC
abundance: .
j_gene: TRBJ1-2
d_gene: .
v_gene: TRBV6-5

CDR3aa: CAIPNRYYGYTF
CDR3nt: TGTGCCATTCCGAATCGGTACTATGGCTACACCTTC
abundance: .
j_gene: TRBJ1-2
d_gene: .
v_gene: TRBV28

CDR3aa: CASSLAQPGHSPYEQYF
CDR3nt: TGTGCCAGCAGCTTAGCTCAACCGGGACATTCACCTTACGAGCAGTACTTC
abundance: .
j_gene: TRBJ2-7
d_gene: .
v_gene: TRBV7-8

CDR3aa: CASSPGHYYEQYF
CDR3nt: TGTGCCAGCAGTCCGGGACACTACTACGAGCAGTACTTC
abundance: once
j_gene: TRBJ2-7
d_gene: .
v_gene: TRBV2

CDR3aa: CASSILGVSGNTIYF
CDR3nt: TGTGCCAGTTCAATACTGGGCGTCTCTGGAAACACCATATATTTT
abundance: .
j_gene: TRBJ1-3
d_gene: .
v_gene: TRBV19

CDR3aa: CASSVLGAGGSTGELFF
CDR3nt: TGTGCCAGCAGCGTCCTCGGAGCCGGCGGTAGCACCGGGGAGCTGTTTTTT
abundance: .
j_gene: TRBJ2-2
d_gene: .
v_gene: TRBV9

CDR3aa: CASSLDVLADTDTQYF
CDR3nt: TGTGCCAGCAGCTTAGATGTACTAGCGGACACAGATACGCAGTATTTT
abundance: few
j_gene: TRBJ2-3
d_gene: TRBD2
v_gene: TRBV7-6

CDR3aa: CASRLTSGGYNEQFF
CDR3nt: TGTGCCAGCAGGCTAACTAGCGGGGGCTACAATGAGCAGTTCTTC
abundance: .
j_gene: TRBJ2-1
d_gene: TRBD2
v_gene: TRBV2

CDR3aa: CASSQEGLAGEGEQFF
CDR3nt: TGCGCCAGCAGCCAAGAGGGACTAGCGGGAGAAGGTGAGCAGTTCTTC
abundance: .
j_gene: TRBJ2-1
d_gene: TRBD2
v_gene: TRBV4-1

CDR3aa: CASSVGRIGQGPVDYGYTF
CDR3nt: TGTGCCAGCAGCGTAGGTAGGATAGGACAGGGGCCCGTAGACTATGGCTACACCTTC
abundance: .
j_gene: TRBJ1-2
d_gene: TRBD1
v_gene: TRBV9

CDR3aa: CATGTGISGANVLTF
CDR3nt: TGTGCCACCGGGACAGGGATCTCTGGGGCCAACGTCCTGACTTTC
abundance: .
j_gene: TRBJ2-6
d_gene: TRBD1
v_gene: TRBV15

CDR3aa: CASSDFRIMNTEAFF
CDR3nt: TGTGCCAGCAGCGACTTCCGGATAATGAACACTGAAGCTTTCTTT
abundance: .
j_gene: TRBJ1-1
d_gene: .
v_gene: TRBV7-9

CDR3aa: CASSQDLKGLAKNIQYF
CDR3nt: TGCGCCAGCAGCCAAGATCTTAAGGGGTTAGCCAAAAACATTCAGTACTTC
abundance: .
j_gene: TRBJ2-4
d_gene: .
v_gene: TRBV4-1

CDR3aa: CASSGGQVSGANVLTF
CDR3nt: TGCGCCAGCAGCGGGGGACAGGTCTCTGGGGCCAACGTCCTGACTTTC
abundance: .
j_gene: TRBJ2-6
d_gene: TRBD1
v_gene: TRBV5-1

CDR3aa: CASSGTTSNYGYTF
CDR3nt: TGTGCCAGCAGTGGGACTACCTCTAACTATGGCTACACCTTC
abundance: .
j_gene: TRBJ1-2
d_gene: .
v_gene: TRBV6-1

CDR3aa: CASSSGDSRYEQYF
CDR3nt: TGTGCCAGCAGCTCAGGGGACAGTCGCTACGAGCAGTACTTC
abundance: .
j_gene: TRBJ2-7
d_gene: TRBD1
v_gene: TRBV9

CDR3aa: CASKEAYEQYF
CDR3nt: TGTGCCAGCAAAGAGGCCTACGAGCAGTACTTC
abundance: .
j_gene: TRBJ2-7
d_gene: .
v_gene: TRBV28

CDR3aa: CVQDGYTF
CDR3nt: TGTGTACAGGATGGCTACACCTTC
abundance: .
j_gene: TRBJ1-2
d_gene: .
v_gene: TRBV30

CDR3aa: CASRGLASNEQFF
CDR3nt: TGTGCCAGTAGGGGACTAGCGTCAAATGAGCAGTTCTTC
abundance: .
j_gene: TRBJ2-1
d_gene: TRBD2
v_gene: TRBV19

CDR3aa: CASRKLLSQGASYGYTF
CDR3nt: TGTGCCAGCAGAAAACTCCTATCACAGGGAGCGTCCTATGGCTACACCTTC
abundance: .
j_gene: TRBJ1-2
d_gene: .
v_gene: TRBV27

CDR3aa: CASTPTWRESYEQYF
CDR3nt: TGTGCCAGCACCCCCACGTGGCGGGAGTCCTACGAGCAGTACTTC
abundance: .
j_gene: TRBJ2-7
d_gene: TRBD2
v_gene: TRBV11-2

CDR3aa: CASADHSNSPLHF
CDR3nt: TGTGCCAGCGCAGACCACAGTAATTCACCCCTCCACTTT
abundance: .
j_gene: TRBJ1-6
d_gene: .
v_gene: TRBV6-5

CDR3aa: CASSEAGTVGGSPLHF
CDR3nt: TGTGCCAGCAGTGAAGCCGGGACAGTGGGGGGCTCACCCCTCCACTTT
abundance: .
j_gene: TRBJ1-6
d_gene: TRBD1
v_gene: TRBV6-1

CDR3aa: CASSIGDFITDTQYF
CDR3nt: TGTGCCAGTAGTATAGGGGACTTTATCACAGATACGCAGTATTTT
abundance: .
j_gene: TRBJ2-3
d_gene: .
v_gene: TRBV19

CDR3aa: CASSSTSGRVGTDTQYF
CDR3nt: TGTGCCAGCAGCTCGACTAGCGGGAGAGTGGGGACAGATACGCAGTATTTT
abundance: .
j_gene: TRBJ2-3
d_gene: TRBD2
v_gene: TRBV13

CDR3aa: CAWSTGLVSQETQYF
CDR3nt: TGTGCCTGGAGCACCGGACTAGTGTCGCAAGAGACCCAGTACTTC
abundance: .
j_gene: TRBJ2-5
d_gene: TRBD2
v_gene: TRBV30

CDR3aa: CASRLTGSSYNEQFF
CDR3nt: TGTGCCAGCAGGCTGACAGGGAGCTCCTACAATGAGCAGTTCTTC
abundance: .
j_gene: TRBJ2-1
d_gene: TRBD1
v_gene: TRBV28

CDR3aa: CASSRGGSYNEQFF
CDR3nt: TGTGCCAGTAGTAGGGGGGGCAGTTACAATGAGCAGTTCTTC
abundance: .
j_gene: TRBJ2-1
d_gene: .
v_gene: TRBV19

CDR3aa: CASSVGAKGGETQYF
CDR3nt: TGTGCCAGCAGCGTAGGGGCAAAAGGAGGGGAGACCCAGTACTTC
abundance: .
j_gene: TRBJ2-5
d_gene: .
v_gene: TRBV9

CDR3aa: CASSHLSFPGQGLYEQYF
CDR3nt: TGCGCCAGCAGTCACCTCTCCTTTCCGGGACAGGGTCTGTACGAGCAGTACTTC
abundance: .
j_gene: TRBJ2-7
d_gene: TRBD1
v_gene: TRBV23-1

CDR3aa: CASSAGDTYEQYF
CDR3nt: TGTGCCAGCAGCGCCGGGGATACCTACGAGCAGTACTTC
abundance: .
j_gene: TRBJ2-7
d_gene: .
v_gene: TRBV9